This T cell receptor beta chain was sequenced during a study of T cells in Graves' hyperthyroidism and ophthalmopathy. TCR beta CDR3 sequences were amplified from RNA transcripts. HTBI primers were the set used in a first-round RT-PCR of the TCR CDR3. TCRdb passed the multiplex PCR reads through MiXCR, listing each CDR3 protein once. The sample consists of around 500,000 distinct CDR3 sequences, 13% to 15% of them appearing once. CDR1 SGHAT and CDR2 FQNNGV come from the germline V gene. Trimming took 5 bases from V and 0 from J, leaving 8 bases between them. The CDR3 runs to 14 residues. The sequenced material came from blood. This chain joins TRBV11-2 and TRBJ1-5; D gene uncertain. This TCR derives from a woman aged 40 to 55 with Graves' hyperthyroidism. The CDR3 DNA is TGTGCCAGCAGCGCGGCCGATAGCAATCAGCCCCAGCATTTT. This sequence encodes CASSAADSNQPQHF.